A selection of T cell receptor beta chains follows, all from one sample in a study of OX40 agonist ivuxolimab in advanced cancers. Some clones are missing from TCRdb's copy, which holds only in-frame ones; the method was immunoSEQ multiplex PCR. This table has almost 70,000 clones, approximately 91% appearing once. The specimen was CD4+ or CD8+ T cells sorted from blood, collected in a trial of the OX40 agonist ivuxolimab. The origin of the receptors is an adult with an advanced solid tumor such as melanoma, head and neck, liver or kidney cancer. CDR3s include the opening cysteine and the closing phenylalanine or tryptophan. The order of the fields is clone size, D gene, J gene, V gene, CDR3 protein, CDR3 DNA. D genes are given only for firm matches. Size is stated for part of the rows, as once, few or many counts, or as a class when the clone is expanded.

>NA|TRBD2|TRBJ2-1|TRBV7-2
CASSLGGRSSYNEQFF
TGTGCCAGCAGCTTAGGCGGGAGGAGCTCCTACAATGAGCAGTTCTTC
>few|NA|TRBJ2-2|TRBV4-2
CASSQERRENTGELFF
TGTGCCAGCAGCCAAGAACGGCGGGAGAACACCGGGGAGCTGTTTTTT
>NA|NA|TRBJ2-7|TRBV29-1
CSVEVSDEQYF
TGCAGCGTTGAGGTTAGCGACGAGCAGTACTTC
>NA|NA|TRBJ1-1|TRBV7-6
CASSSLGRSTEAFF
TGTGCCAGCAGCTCTCTAGGGCGTAGCACTGAAGCTTTCTTT
>NA|NA|TRBJ2-1|TRBV7-9
CASSLIGTVNEQFF
TGTGCCAGCAGCCTTATCGGGACTGTCAATGAGCAGTTCTTC
>NA|NA|TRBJ2-7|TRBV18
CASSPDSGAYEQYF
TGTGCCAGCTCACCAGATTCGGGAGCCTACGAGCAGTACTTC
>NA|NA|TRBJ1-1|TRBV28
CASRQQGGYTEAFF
TGTGCCAGCAGACAACAGGGCGGGTACACTGAAGCTTTCTTT
>NA|TRBD2|TRBJ2-1|TRBV27
CASSRLAGTRHNEQFF
TGTGCCAGCAGTAGACTAGCGGGAACGCGGCACAATGAGCAGTTCTTC
>NA|NA|TRBJ2-2|TRBV10-3
CAISERAANTGELFF
TGTGCCATCAGTGAAAGGGCCGCGAACACCGGGGAGCTGTTTTTT
>NA|NA|TRBJ1-5|TRBV12-2
CASRLTVEEPDSNQPQHF
TGTGCAAGTCGCTTAACGGTAGAGGAACCCGATAGCAATCAGCCCCAGCATTTT
>NA|NA|TRBJ2-2|TRBV9
CASSVDLVGNTGELFF
TGTGCCAGCAGCGTAGACCTAGTGGGGAACACCGGGGAGCTGTTTTTT
>NA|NA|TRBJ2-5|TRBV5-6
CASSPNLGETQYF
TGTGCCAGCAGCCCCAATTTGGGGGAGACCCAGTACTTC
>NA|TRBD1|TRBJ2-6|TRBV10-3
CAIRGGAGTGGANVLTF
TGTGCCATCAGAGGGGGCGCGGGTACCGGAGGGGCCAACGTCCTGACTTTC
>few|NA|TRBJ1-5|TRBV2
CASSRSNQPQHF
TGTGCCAGCAGTAGGAGCAATCAGCCCCAGCATTTT
>NA|TRBD1|TRBJ1-1|TRBV27
CASSSGDRWTEAFF
TGTGCCAGCAGTTCAGGGGACAGGTGGACTGAAGCTTTCTTT
>NA|NA|TRBJ1-6|TRBV19
CASSIGQGWSPLHF
TGTGCCAGTAGTATCGGGCAGGGCTGGTCACCCCTCCACTTT
>NA|NA|TRBJ1-4|TRBV9
CASSVGPDEKLFF
TGTGCCAGCAGCGTAGGGCCAGACGAAAAACTGTTTTTT
>NA|NA|TRBJ2-7|TRBV19
CASSISGSSGLLLF
TGTGCCAGTAGTATAAGTGGATCATCGGGATTACTTCTATTC
>few|TRBD2|TRBJ2-1|TRBV11-2
CASSRTSGSTHNEQFF
TGTGCCAGCAGCCGGACTAGCGGGAGTACCCACAATGAGCAGTTCTTC
>NA|NA|TRBJ1-1|TRBV19
CASSITGVNTEAFF
TGTGCCAGTAGTATAACGGGGGTGAACACTGAAGCTTTCTTT
>once|NA|TRBJ1-3|TRBV21-1
CASSKNEGDRSGNTIYF
TGTGCCAGCAGCAAAAATGAAGGCGACAGATCTGGAAACACCATATATTTT
>NA|NA|TRBJ2-7|TRBV6-1
CASSVGTSVLAEQYF
TGTGCCAGCAGTGTAGGTACTTCTGTACTTGCCGAGCAGTACTTC
>NA|TRBD2|TRBJ2-7|TRBV7-3
CASSLTSGGRMYF
TGTGCCAGCAGCTTAACCTCGGGCGGGAGGATGTACTTC
>NA|NA|TRBJ1-5|TRBV2
CASSGRGNQPQHF
TGTGCCAGCAGTGGCAGGGGCAATCAGCCCCAGCATTTT
>NA|NA|TRBJ2-1|TRBV20-1
CSAFSDEQFF
TGCAGTGCCTTTTCCGATGAGCAGTTCTTC
>NA|NA|TRBJ1-1|TRBV5-1
CASSLGPHTEAFF
TGCGCCAGCAGCCTTGGACCGCACACTGAAGCTTTCTTT
>NA|NA|TRBJ2-7|TRBV15
CATSRGAGYYEQYF
TGTGCCACCAGCAGAGGTGCAGGGTACTACGAGCAGTACTTC
>NA|TRBD2|TRBJ2-7|TRBV15
CATSTPGLAGFYEQYF
TGTGCCACCAGCACGCCGGGACTAGCGGGATTCTACGAGCAGTACTTC
>NA|TRBD1|TRBJ2-4|TRBV7-9
CASSSAGQGGKNIQYF
TGTGCCAGCAGCTCAGCTGGACAGGGAGGCAAAAACATTCAGTACTTC
>NA|NA|TRBJ1-2|TRBV6-1
CASSEARDYGYTF
TGTGCCAGCAGTGAAGCAAGGGACTATGGCTACACCTTC
>NA|TRBD1|TRBJ1-5|TRBV18
CASSPRGQNQPQHF
TGTGCCAGCTCACCGCGGGGACAGAATCAGCCCCAGCATTTT
>NA|TRBD1|TRBJ1-3|TRBV9
CASSRTGTGYNTIYF
TGTGCCAGCAGCCGCACCGGGACAGGGTACAACACCATATATTTT
>NA|NA|TRBJ2-3|TRBV9
CASSVEAVEYTQYF
TGTGCCAGCAGCGTAGAAGCAGTGGAATATACGCAGTATTTT
>NA|NA|TRBJ2-3|TRBV5-1
CASSWDTDTQYF
TGCGCCAGCAGCTGGGACACAGATACGCAGTATTTT
>NA|TRBD1|TRBJ2-5|TRBV25-1
CASSHQGQGETQYF
TGTGCCAGCAGCCACCAGGGACAGGGTGAGACCCAGTACTTC
>few|NA|TRBJ1-3|TRBV19
CASSLLRANTIYF
TGTGCCAGTAGCCTACTCCGAGCAAACACCATATATTTT
>NA|TRBD1|TRBJ1-5|TRBV19
CASSTATGGSNQPQHF
TGTGCCAGTAGTACAGCGACAGGGGGGAGCAATCAGCCCCAGCATTTT
>NA|NA|TRBJ1-1|TRBV5-5
CASSPIIMSNTEAFF
TGTGCCAGCAGCCCCATAATAATGTCGAACACTGAAGCTTTCTTT
>NA|TRBD2|TRBJ2-5|TRBV7-2
CASSFPPSGRGETQYF
TGTGCCAGCAGCTTTCCCCCCAGCGGGAGAGGAGAGACCCAGTACTTC
>NA|TRBD1|TRBJ1-2|TRBV6-1
CASSVGQGAQANYGYTF
TGTGCCAGCAGTGTTGGACAGGGGGCCCAAGCTAACTATGGCTACACCTTC
>NA|NA|TRBJ2-7|TRBV27
CASSLYRTRSYEQYF
TGTGCCAGCAGTTTATATCGGACACGGTCCTACGAGCAGTACTTC
>NA|TRBD2|TRBJ2-1|TRBV7-3
CASSRGLAGASEQFF
TGTGCCAGCAGCAGAGGACTAGCGGGAGCATCTGAGCAGTTCTTC
>NA|TRBD2|TRBJ2-3|TRBV10-3
CAISERGLAGDADTQYF
TGTGCCATCAGTGAGCGAGGACTAGCGGGAGATGCAGATACGCAGTATTTT
>NA|TRBD1|TRBJ2-2|TRBV29-1
CSVTGTGLPMVSGELFF
TGCAGCGTCACCGGGACAGGGCTCCCGATGGTTTCCGGGGAGCTGTTTTTT
>NA|NA|TRBJ2-3|TRBV7-2
CASSLVDTPTTDTQYF
TGTGCCAGCAGCTTAGTGGACACCCCTACGACAGATACGCAGTATTTT
>NA|TRBD1|TRBJ1-3|TRBV18
CASSDQGAPGNTIYF
TGTGCCAGCTCGGACCAGGGGGCGCCGGGAAACACCATATATTTT
>NA|NA|TRBJ1-1|TRBV5-1
CASHRYEGRTEAFF
TGCGCCAGTCACAGATACGAGGGTCGCACTGAAGCTTTCTTT